This T cell receptor (beta chain) derives from a study of blood T cell repertoires in COVID-19. Whole-study context: Samples representing acute and convalescent COVID-19 were sourced from the United States, Italy and Spain.

Original methodology: Using reference gene primer amplification, nucleated cell counts were estimated. Method: immunoSEQ multiplex PCR; TCRdb's copy keeps in-frame clones and lacks some. That table gives V, J and clone size, and the DNA gave D and trimming. The data hold about 220,000 clones, with approximately 83% observed a single time. The CDR3 consists of 13 residues. With V trimmed by 8 bases and J by 4 bases, 4 bases remained unmatched. Germline-derived CDR1 and CDR2 are SGHNT and YENEEA. The TCR was taken from a woman aged 25 to 39 who had recovered from COVID-19. This chain links TRBV11-3 with TRBJ1-5; 8 nucleotides match TRBD1. The sequenced material came from peripheral blood. The CDR3 loop reads CASDDRGNQPQHF. CDR3 sequence (DNA): TGTGCCAGCGACGACAGGGGTAATCAGCCCCAGCATTTT.